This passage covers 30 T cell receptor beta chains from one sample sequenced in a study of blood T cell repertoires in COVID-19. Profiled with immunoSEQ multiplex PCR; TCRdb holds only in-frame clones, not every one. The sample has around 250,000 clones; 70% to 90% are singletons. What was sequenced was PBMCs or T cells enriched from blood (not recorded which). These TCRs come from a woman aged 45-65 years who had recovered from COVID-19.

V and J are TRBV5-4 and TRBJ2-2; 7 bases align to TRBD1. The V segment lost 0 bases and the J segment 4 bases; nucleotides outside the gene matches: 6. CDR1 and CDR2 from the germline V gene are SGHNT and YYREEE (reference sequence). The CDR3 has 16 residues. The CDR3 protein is CASSLATTGFTGELFF. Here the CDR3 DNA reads TGTGCCAGCAGCTTGGCCACGACAGGGTTCACCGGGGAGCTGTTTTTT.

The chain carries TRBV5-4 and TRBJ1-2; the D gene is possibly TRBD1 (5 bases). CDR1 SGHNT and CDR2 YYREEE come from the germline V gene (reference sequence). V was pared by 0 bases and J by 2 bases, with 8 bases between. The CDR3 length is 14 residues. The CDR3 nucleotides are TGTGCCAGCAGCTTGGGCGGGGACAACTATGGCTACACCTTC. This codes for CASSLGGDNYGYTF.

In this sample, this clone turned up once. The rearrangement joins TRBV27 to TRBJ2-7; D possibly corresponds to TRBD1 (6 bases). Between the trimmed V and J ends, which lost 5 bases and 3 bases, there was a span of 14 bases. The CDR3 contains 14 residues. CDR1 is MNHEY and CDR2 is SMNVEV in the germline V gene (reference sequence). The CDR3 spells CASSPRTESYEQYF. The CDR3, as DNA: TGTGCCAGCAGTCCACGGACAGAAAGCTACGAGCAGTACTTC.

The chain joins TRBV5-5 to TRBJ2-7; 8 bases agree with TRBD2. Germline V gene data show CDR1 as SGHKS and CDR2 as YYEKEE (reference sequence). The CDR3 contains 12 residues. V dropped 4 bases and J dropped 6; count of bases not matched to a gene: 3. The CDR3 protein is CASSKREPEQYF. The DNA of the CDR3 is TGTGCCAGCAGCAAGCGGGAGCCCGAGCAGTACTTC.

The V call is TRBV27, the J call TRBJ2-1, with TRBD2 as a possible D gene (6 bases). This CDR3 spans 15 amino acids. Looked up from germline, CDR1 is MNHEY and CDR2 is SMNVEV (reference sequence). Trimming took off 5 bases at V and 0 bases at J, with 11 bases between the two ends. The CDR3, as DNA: TGTGCCAGCAGTCACCGGGACTCCTCCTACAATGAGCAGTTCTTC. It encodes CASSHRDSSYNEQFF.

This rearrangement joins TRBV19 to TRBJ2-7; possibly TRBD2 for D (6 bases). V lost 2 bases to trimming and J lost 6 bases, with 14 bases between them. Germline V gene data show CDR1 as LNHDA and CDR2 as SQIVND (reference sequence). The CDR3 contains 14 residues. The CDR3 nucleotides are TGTGCCAGTAGTATAACGGGAGAAATTGTCGAGCAGTACTTC. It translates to CASSITGEIVEQYF.

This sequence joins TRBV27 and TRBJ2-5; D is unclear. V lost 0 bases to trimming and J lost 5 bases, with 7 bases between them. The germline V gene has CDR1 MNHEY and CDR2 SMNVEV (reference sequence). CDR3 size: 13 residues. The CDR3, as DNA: TGTGCCAGCAGTTTATCGCTTCGGGAGACCCAGTACTTC. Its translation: CASSLSLRETQYF.

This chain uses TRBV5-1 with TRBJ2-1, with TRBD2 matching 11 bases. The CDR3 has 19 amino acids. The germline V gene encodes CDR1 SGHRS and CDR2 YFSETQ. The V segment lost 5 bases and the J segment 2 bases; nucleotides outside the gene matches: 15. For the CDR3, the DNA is TGCGCCAGCAGGGGCGAGGGAACTAGCGGGAGTTCCACCTACAATGAGCAGTTCTTC. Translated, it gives CASRGEGTSGSSTYNEQFF.

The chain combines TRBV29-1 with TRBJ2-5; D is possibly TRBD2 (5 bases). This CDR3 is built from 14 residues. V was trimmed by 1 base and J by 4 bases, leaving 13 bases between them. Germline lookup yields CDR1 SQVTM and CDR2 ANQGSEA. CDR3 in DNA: TGCAGCGTTGAAGTAGGGAGTTGGTCAGAGACCCAGTACTTC. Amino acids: CSVEVGSWSETQYF.

CDR3: CASTATGGSNQPQHF. In DNA form, the CDR3 reads TGTGCCAGCACCGCAACAGGGGGTAGCAATCAGCCCCAGCATTTT. The rearrangement uses TRBV28 and TRBJ1-5, with 8 bases matching TRBD1. V shed 7 bases and J 0 bases; nucleotides not matched to a gene: 5. Germline CDR1 MDHEN, CDR2 SYDVKM. CDR3 length: 15 amino acids.

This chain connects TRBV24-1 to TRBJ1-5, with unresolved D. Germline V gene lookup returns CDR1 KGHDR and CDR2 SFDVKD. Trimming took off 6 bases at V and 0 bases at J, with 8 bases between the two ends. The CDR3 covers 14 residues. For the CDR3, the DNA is TGTGCCACCAGTAACGGGTATAGCAATCAGCCCCAGCATTTT. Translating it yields CATSNGYSNQPQHF.

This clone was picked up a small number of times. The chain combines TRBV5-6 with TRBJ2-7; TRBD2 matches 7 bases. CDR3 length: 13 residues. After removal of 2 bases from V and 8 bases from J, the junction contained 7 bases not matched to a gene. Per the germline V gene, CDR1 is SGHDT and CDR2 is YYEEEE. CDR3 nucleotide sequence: TGTGCCAGCAGCTTTGCGGGAGATCCCCAGCAGTACTTC. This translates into CASSFAGDPQQYF.

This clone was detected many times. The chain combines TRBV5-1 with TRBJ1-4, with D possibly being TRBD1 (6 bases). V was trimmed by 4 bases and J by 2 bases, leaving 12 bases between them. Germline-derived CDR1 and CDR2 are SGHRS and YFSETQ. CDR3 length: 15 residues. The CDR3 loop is CASSRGRVTNEKLFF. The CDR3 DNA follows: TGCGCCAGCAGCAGGGGGAGGGTCACTAATGAAAAACTGTTTTTT.

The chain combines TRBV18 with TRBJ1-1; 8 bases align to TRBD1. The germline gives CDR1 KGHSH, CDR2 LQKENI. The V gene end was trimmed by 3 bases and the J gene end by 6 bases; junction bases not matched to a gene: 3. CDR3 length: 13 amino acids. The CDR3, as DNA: TGTGCCAGCTCACCCAGGGGACAGGCTGAAGCTTTCTTT. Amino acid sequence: CASSPRGQAEAFF.

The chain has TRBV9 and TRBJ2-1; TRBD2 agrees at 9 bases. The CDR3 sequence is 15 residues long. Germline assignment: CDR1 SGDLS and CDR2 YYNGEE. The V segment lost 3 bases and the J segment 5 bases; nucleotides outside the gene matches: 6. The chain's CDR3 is CASSGGTSRNNEQFF. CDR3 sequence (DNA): TGTGCCAGCAGCGGCGGGACTAGCAGGAACAATGAGCAGTTCTTC.

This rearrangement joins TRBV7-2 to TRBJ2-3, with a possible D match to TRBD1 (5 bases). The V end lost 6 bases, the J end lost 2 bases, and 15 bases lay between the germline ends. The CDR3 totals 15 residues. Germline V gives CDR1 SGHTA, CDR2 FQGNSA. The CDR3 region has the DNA TGTGCCAGCAGATTACCAAGGGGTCTCACAGATACGCAGTATTTT. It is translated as CASRLPRGLTDTQYF.

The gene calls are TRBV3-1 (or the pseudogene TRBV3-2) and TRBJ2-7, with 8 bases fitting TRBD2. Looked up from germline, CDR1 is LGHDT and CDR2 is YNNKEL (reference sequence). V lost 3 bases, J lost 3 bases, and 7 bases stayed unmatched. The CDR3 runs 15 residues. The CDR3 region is CASSQSGTRNYEQYF. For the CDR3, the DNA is TGTGCCAGCAGCCAGTCCGGGACTAGAAACTACGAGCAGTACTTC.

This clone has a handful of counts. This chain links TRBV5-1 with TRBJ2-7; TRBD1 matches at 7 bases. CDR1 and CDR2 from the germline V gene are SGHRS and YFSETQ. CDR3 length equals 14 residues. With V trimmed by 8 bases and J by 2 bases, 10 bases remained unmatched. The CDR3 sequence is CASQKTGTPYEQYF. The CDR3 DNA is TGCGCCAGTCAAAAGACAGGGACCCCCTACGAGCAGTACTTC.

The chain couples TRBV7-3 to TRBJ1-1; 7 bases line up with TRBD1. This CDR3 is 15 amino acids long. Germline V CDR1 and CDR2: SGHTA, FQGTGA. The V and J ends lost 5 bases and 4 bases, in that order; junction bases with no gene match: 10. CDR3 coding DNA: TGTGCCAGCAGCCAGTCGACAGGGAAGGGCACTGAAGCTTTCTTT. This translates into CASSQSTGKGTEAFF.

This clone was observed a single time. This CDR3 is CASSPPGANGYTF. The CDR3 nucleotides are TGTGCCAGCTCACCACCGGGGGCCAATGGCTACACCTTC. This chain uses TRBV18 with TRBJ1-2; possibly TRBD1 for D (6 bases). V shed 0 bases and J shed 6 bases, with 8 bases lying between them. This CDR3 region has 13 residues. Germline CDR1 KGHSH, CDR2 LQKENI.

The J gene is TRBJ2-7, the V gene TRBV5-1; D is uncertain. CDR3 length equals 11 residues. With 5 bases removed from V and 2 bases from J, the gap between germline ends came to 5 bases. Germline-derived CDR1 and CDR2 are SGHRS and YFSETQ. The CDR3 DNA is TGCGCCAGCAGGGCTGCCTACGAGCAGTACTTC. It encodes CASRAAYEQYF.

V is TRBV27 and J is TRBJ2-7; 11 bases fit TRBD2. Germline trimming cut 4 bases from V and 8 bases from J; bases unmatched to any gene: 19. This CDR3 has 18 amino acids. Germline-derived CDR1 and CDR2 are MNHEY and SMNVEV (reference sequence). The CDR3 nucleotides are TGTGCCAGCAGTTCCACCCCCGCCCAAACTAGCGGGAGATTAAAGCAGTACTTC. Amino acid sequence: CASSSTPAQTSGRLKQYF.

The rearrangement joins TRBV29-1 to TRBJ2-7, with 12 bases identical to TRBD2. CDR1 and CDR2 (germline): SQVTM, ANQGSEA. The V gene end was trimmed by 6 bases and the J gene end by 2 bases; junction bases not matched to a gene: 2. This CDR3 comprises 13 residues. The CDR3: CSVRTSGTYEQYF. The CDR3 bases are TGCAGCGTGAGGACTAGCGGGACCTACGAGCAGTACTTC.

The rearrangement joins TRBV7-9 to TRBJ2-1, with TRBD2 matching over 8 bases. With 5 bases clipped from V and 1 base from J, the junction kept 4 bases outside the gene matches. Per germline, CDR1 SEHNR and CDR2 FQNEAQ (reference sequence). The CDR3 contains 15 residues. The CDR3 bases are TGTGCCAGCAGCCCAGCGGGAGCATCCTACAATGAGCAGTTCTTC. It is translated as CASSPAGASYNEQFF.

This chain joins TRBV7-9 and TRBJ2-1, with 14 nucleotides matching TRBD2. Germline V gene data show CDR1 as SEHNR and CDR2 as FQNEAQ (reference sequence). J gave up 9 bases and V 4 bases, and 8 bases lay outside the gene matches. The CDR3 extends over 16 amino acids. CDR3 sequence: CASSSGLAGGRLEQFF. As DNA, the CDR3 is TGTGCCAGCAGCTCCGGACTAGCGGGAGGTCGTCTTGAGCAGTTCTTC.

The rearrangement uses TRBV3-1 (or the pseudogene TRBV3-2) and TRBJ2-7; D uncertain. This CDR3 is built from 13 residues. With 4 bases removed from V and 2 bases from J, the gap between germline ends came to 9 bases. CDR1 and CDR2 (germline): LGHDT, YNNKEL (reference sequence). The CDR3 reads CASSPFPPYEQYF. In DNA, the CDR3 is TGTGCCAGCAGCCCGTTCCCTCCCTACGAGCAGTACTTC.

The CDR3: CASSPSSNSNSPLHF. In nucleotides, the CDR3 is TGTGCCAGCAGCCCTTCAAGCAATTCCAATTCACCCCTCCACTTT. The gene calls are TRBV3-1 (or the pseudogene TRBV3-2) and TRBJ1-6, with unresolved D. Looked up from germline, CDR1 is LGHDT and CDR2 is YNNKEL (reference sequence). This CDR3 is built from 15 residues. V lost 4 bases to trimming and J lost 7 bases, with 14 bases between them.

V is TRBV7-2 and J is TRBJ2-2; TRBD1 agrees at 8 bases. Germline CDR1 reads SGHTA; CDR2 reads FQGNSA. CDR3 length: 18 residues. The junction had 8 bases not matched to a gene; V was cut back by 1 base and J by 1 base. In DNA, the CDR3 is TGTGCCAGCAGCTTAGAGACAGGGGAACAGTTGAACACCGGGGAGCTGTTTTTT. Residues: CASSLETGEQLNTGELFF. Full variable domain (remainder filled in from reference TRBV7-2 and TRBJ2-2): GAGVSQSPSNKVTEKGKDVELRCDPISGHTALYWYRQSLGQGLEFLIYFQGNSAPDKSGLPSDRFSAERTGGSVSTLTIQRTQQEDSAVYLCASSLETGEQLNTGELFFGEGSRLTVL.

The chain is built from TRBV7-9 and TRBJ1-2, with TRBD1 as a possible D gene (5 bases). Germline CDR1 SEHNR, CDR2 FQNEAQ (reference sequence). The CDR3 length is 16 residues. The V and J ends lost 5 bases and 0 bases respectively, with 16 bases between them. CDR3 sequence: CASSPTLATANYGYTF. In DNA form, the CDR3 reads TGTGCCAGCAGCCCGACTCTAGCGACAGCTAACTATGGCTACACCTTC.

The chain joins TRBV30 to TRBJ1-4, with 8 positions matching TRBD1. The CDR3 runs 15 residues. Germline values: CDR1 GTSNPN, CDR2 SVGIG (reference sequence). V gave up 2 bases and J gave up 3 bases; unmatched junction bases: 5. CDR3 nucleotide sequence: TGTGCCTGGAGTTCAAAGACAGGGGCTAATGAAAAACTGTTTTTT. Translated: CAWSSKTGANEKLFF.